The T cell receptor beta chain described here comes from a study of OX40 agonist ivuxolimab in advanced cancers. As regards this clone: Antigen: not known.

Study conclusions and caveats: Relatively little clonal expansion, among the lowest observed, appeared in partial responders at 0.1-3.0 mg/kg. Within 6 weeks, CD4+ and CD8+ blood T cells expanded clonally at 0.1 to 3.0 mg/kg.

Sampling times: baseline, cycle 4 day 1, cycle 7 day 1. This table comes from immunoSEQ multiplex PCR, and its TCRdb copy is limited to in-frame clones, with some not included. This sample has about 38,000 clones, with around three quarters found just once. The V gene's germline CDR1 is MDHEN and CDR2 SYDVKM. The CDR3 has 14 residues. Trimming shortened V by 3 bases and J by 5 bases, and 10 bases separated the two germline ends. The clonotype was recovered from an adult with an advanced solid tumor such as melanoma, head and neck, liver or kidney cancer. The material sequenced was CD4+ or CD8+ T cells sorted from blood, taken in a trial of the OX40 agonist ivuxolimab. The gene calls are TRBV28 and TRBJ2-2; D is possibly TRBD2 (5 bases). As DNA, the CDR3 is TGTGCCAGCAGTTTCCGGGGAAGGACCGGGGAGCTGTTTTTT. It yields the protein CASSFRGRTGELFF.